These 21 T cell receptor beta chains were all obtained from the same sample, sequenced in a study of blood T cell repertoires in COVID-19. Measured with immunoSEQ multiplex PCR; TCRdb has only the in-frame clones, and not every one. The repertoire holds under 200,000 clones, with approximately 90% as singletons. The specimen sequenced was peripheral blood. The source of these receptors is a woman aged 55 to 70 who had recovered from COVID-19.

This chain uses TRBV28 with TRBJ2-1, with 7 positions matching TRBD1. Germline V gene data show CDR1 as MDHEN and CDR2 as SYDVKM. This CDR3 has 16 residues. V lost 7 bases and J lost 5; bases outside the gene matches: 14. The CDR3 DNA is TGTGCCAGCACCTCTCCCGGGACAGTCATCCACAATGAGCAGTTCTTC. Its translation: CASTSPGTVIHNEQFF.

The chain has TRBV2 and TRBJ2-7, with D possibly being TRBD1 (6 bases). Trimming cost V 7 bases and J 1 base, with 11 bases left between them. The CDR3 runs 13 residues. From germline, CDR1 is SNHLY and CDR2 FYNNEI. This CDR3 is CASKRQDSYEQYF. The CDR3 coding sequence is TGTGCCAGCAAGCGACAGGATTCCTACGAGCAGTACTTC.

This clone was detected a few times. The chain links TRBV2 to TRBJ2-7; TRBD1 aligns across 9 bases. Losses at the gene ends were 6 bases for V and 7 bases for J; bases not matched to a gene: 7. This CDR3 region has 13 residues. The germline V gene has CDR1 SNHLY and CDR2 FYNNEI. The CDR3 protein is CASRLQGATEQYF. The CDR3, as DNA: TGTGCCAGCAGATTACAGGGGGCGACGGAGCAGTACTTC. The entire variable domain, with the rest obtained from reference TRBV2 and TRBJ2-7, is as follows: EPEVTQTPSHQVTQMGQEVILRCVPISNHLYFYWYRQILGQKVEFLVSFYNNEISEKSEIFDDQFSVERPDGSNFTLKIRSTKLEDSAMYFCASRLQGATEQYFGPGTRLTVT.

The chain is built from TRBV7-3 and TRBJ1-1; no firm D call. V lost 3 bases and J lost 5, with 10 bases in between. The CDR3 sequence is 13 residues long. CDR1 is SGHTA and CDR2 is FQGTGA in the germline V gene. CDR3 amino acids: CASSFNSRTEAFF. CDR3 coding DNA: TGTGCCAGCAGCTTTAACAGTAGGACTGAAGCTTTCTTT. Looking up the rest from reference TRBV7-3 and TRBJ1-1 gives the full variable domain: GAGVSQTPSNKVTEKGKYVELRCDPISGHTALYWYRQSLGQGPEFLIYFQGTGAADDSGLPNDRFFAVRPEGSVSTLKIQRTERGDSAVYLCASSFNSRTEAFFGQGTRLTVV.

V is TRBV30 and J is TRBJ2-5; no clear D. From germline, CDR1 is GTSNPN and CDR2 SVGIG (reference sequence). Trimming stripped 3 bases from V and 2 bases from J, with 10 bases between. This CDR3 is built from 13 residues. The CDR3 loop is CAWRPPGQETQYF. CDR3 nucleotides: TGTGCCTGGAGGCCTCCAGGACAAGAGACCCAGTACTTC.

This clone was recorded once. The rearrangement uses TRBV2 and TRBJ1-6, with 7 bases aligning to TRBD1. Germline V gene sequence: CDR1 SNHLY, CDR2 FYNNEI. The V segment lost 6 bases and the J segment 7 bases; nucleotides outside the gene matches: 12. The CDR3 is 16 residues long. The DNA for the CDR3 is TGTGCCAGCAGCTTGGACAGGCCAGGGGGGAATTCACCCCTCCACTTT. Its translation: CASSLDRPGGNSPLHF.

The chain is built from TRBV2 and TRBJ2-7; TRBD2 is a possible D gene (5 bases). This CDR3 has 14 residues. V lost 8 bases and J lost 0, with 14 bases in between. Germline CDR1 SNHLY, CDR2 FYNNEI. CDR3: CASLFGVHSYEQYF. The CDR3 DNA reads TGTGCCAGCCTTTTCGGGGTGCACTCCTACGAGCAGTACTTC.

The CDR3: CASSIEGATDTQYF. CDR3 DNA: TGTGCCAGTAGTATTGAGGGGGCCACAGATACGCAGTATTTT. The V call is TRBV19, the J call TRBJ2-3; 7 bases are a match to TRBD1. Trimming removed 3 bases from V and 2 bases from J; junction bases left unmatched: 2. The germline V gene encodes CDR1 LNHDA and CDR2 SQIVND (reference sequence). This CDR3 comprises 14 residues. The full variable domain, in which reference TRBV19 and TRBJ2-3 provide the parts outside the CDR3, is DGGITQSPKYLFRKEGQNVTLSCEQNLNHDAMYWYRQDPGQGLRLIYYSQIVNDFQKGDIAEGYSVSREKKESFPLTVTSAQKNPTAFYLCASSIEGATDTQYFGPGTRLTVL.

The chain links TRBV10-3 to TRBJ1-1; D ambiguous. Looked up from germline, CDR1 is ENHRY and CDR2 is SYGVKD. The CDR3 extends over 14 amino acids. Trimming cost V 0 bases and J 3 bases, with 8 bases left between them. The CDR3, as DNA: TGTGCCATCAGTGAGTCGGGAGAGTACACTGAAGCTTTCTTT. This sequence encodes CAISESGEYTEAFF.

This chain links TRBV7-9 with TRBJ2-7; 11 bases map to TRBD1. The CDR3 runs 15 residues. V was clipped by 6 bases and J by 3 bases; unmatched bases: 7. The V gene's germline CDR1 is SEHNR and CDR2 FQNEAQ (reference sequence). DNA for the CDR3: TGTGCCAGCAGTCCCTTTGGGACAGGGGGCTACGAGCAGTACTTC. It specifies CASSPFGTGGYEQYF.

The J gene is TRBJ2-1, the V gene TRBV28, with 8 bases identical to TRBD1. Trimming at V came to 4 bases and at J to 12 bases, leaving 2 bases not matched to a gene. CDR1 is MDHEN, CDR2 SYDVKM, per germline. This CDR3 spans 11 amino acids. DNA for the CDR3: TGTGCCAGCAGTTCTGACAGGGGGCAGTTCTTC. This sequence encodes CASSSDRGQFF.

This chain joins TRBV7-9 and TRBJ2-6; D is unclear. Germline-derived CDR1 and CDR2 are SEHNR and FQNEAQ (reference sequence). The CDR3 sequence is 15 residues long. V was shortened by 5 bases and J by 2 bases, with 10 bases between the two germline ends. The CDR3 here is CASSPPETGANVLTF. CDR3 bases: TGTGCCAGCAGCCCGCCGGAGACTGGGGCCAACGTCCTGACTTTC.

The rearrangement links TRBV11-1 to TRBJ2-7, with TRBD1 identical over 7 bases. This CDR3 is built from 13 residues. V shed 5 bases, J shed 3 bases, and the junction held 4 bases outside the gene matches. Germline-derived CDR1 and CDR2 are SGHAT and FQDESV (reference sequence). CDR3 loop: CASSPDRHYEQYF. CDR3 DNA: TGTGCCAGCAGCCCGGACAGGCACTACGAGCAGTACTTC.

This sequence joins TRBV5-4 and TRBJ2-7; 8 bases fit TRBD2. Germline-derived CDR1 and CDR2 are SGHNT and YYREEE (reference sequence). CDR3 length: 16 amino acids. The junction had 16 bases not matched to a gene; V was cut back by 6 bases and J by 5 bases. The CDR3 reads CASNFDPGGGIDEQYF. CDR3 sequence (DNA): TGTGCCAGCAACTTCGATCCAGGCGGGGGGATCGACGAGCAGTACTTC.

This CDR3 reads CASSLMSVADTQYF. The CDR3 nucleotides read TGCGCCAGCAGCTTAATGAGCGTTGCAGATACGCAGTATTTT. The V and J genes are TRBV5-1 and TRBJ2-3; D is unclear. CDR1 and CDR2 (germline): SGHRS, YFSETQ. Deletions cut 2 bases from V and 4 bases from J, with 11 bases between. The length of the CDR3 is 14 residues.

The chain uses TRBV3-1 (or the pseudogene TRBV3-2) and TRBJ1-5; TRBD1 matches 7 bases. CDR1 is LGHDT and CDR2 is YNNKEL in the germline V gene (reference sequence). This CDR3 is built from 15 residues. The V and J ends lost 3 bases and 7 bases, in that order; junction bases with no gene match: 9. This CDR3 reads CASSQLQGGWQPQHF. The CDR3 nucleotides are TGTGCCAGCAGCCAGCTCCAAGGGGGCTGGCAGCCCCAGCATTTT.

The V call is TRBV7-9, the J call TRBJ2-5, with a weak D call TRBD1 (5 bases). This CDR3 spans 12 amino acids. The germline V gene has CDR1 SEHNR and CDR2 FQNEAQ (reference sequence). Between the trimmed V and J ends, which lost 6 bases and 13 bases, there was a span of 18 bases. The DNA of the CDR3 is TGTGCCAGCAGACCCGCTTCTGGGGCCTCGTACTTC. Its protein product is CASRPASGASYF.

A remark on this clone: Just one base apart from a much larger clone, this may be a read error. The J gene is TRBJ2-7, the V gene TRBV9, with 8 bases lining up with TRBD1. The germline V gene encodes CDR1 SGDLS and CDR2 YYNGEE. V was clipped by 4 bases and J by 3 bases; unmatched bases: 3. The CDR3 sequence is 13 residues long. CDR3 amino acids: CASSPGTGYEQYF. CDR3 nucleotides: TGTGCCAGCAGCCCCGGGACAGGCTACGAGCAGTACTTC. The complete variable domain, with remaining parts taken from reference TRBV9 and TRBJ2-7, reads DSGVTQTPKHLITATGQRVTLRCSPRSGDLSVYWYQQSLDQGLQFLIQYYNGEERAKGNILERFSAQQFPDLHSELNLSSLELGDSALYFCASSPGTGYEQYFGPGTRLTVT.

The chain uses TRBV10-3 and TRBJ1-2; D remains unclear. The germline V gene encodes CDR1 ENHRY and CDR2 SYGVKD. CDR3 length: 14 residues. Trimming removed 3 bases at V and 2 bases at J, with 10 bases between. CDR3 loop: CAISDLDGNYGYTF. The CDR3 nucleotides are TGTGCCATCAGTGACCTCGACGGGAACTATGGCTACACCTTC.

The rearrangement uses TRBV5-6 and TRBJ2-1; TRBD2 is a possible D gene (5 bases). Germline CDR1 SGHDT, CDR2 YYEEEE. V lost 7 bases, J lost 2 bases, and 16 bases lay in between. The CDR3 extends over 15 amino acids. The DNA of the CDR3 is TGTGCCAGCTCCTTTCCCGGGGTGACCTACAATGAGCAGTTCTTC. It encodes CASSFPGVTYNEQFF.

The chain couples TRBV20-1 to TRBJ1-5; 7 bases align to TRBD1. This CDR3 has 15 amino acids. Per the germline V gene, CDR1 is DFQATT and CDR2 is SNEGSKA (reference sequence). V gave up 3 bases and J gave up 1 base; unmatched junction bases: 6. The CDR3 is CSASSQGVSNQPQHF. CDR3 nucleotide sequence: TGCAGTGCTAGTAGCCAGGGGGTGAGCAATCAGCCCCAGCATTTT.